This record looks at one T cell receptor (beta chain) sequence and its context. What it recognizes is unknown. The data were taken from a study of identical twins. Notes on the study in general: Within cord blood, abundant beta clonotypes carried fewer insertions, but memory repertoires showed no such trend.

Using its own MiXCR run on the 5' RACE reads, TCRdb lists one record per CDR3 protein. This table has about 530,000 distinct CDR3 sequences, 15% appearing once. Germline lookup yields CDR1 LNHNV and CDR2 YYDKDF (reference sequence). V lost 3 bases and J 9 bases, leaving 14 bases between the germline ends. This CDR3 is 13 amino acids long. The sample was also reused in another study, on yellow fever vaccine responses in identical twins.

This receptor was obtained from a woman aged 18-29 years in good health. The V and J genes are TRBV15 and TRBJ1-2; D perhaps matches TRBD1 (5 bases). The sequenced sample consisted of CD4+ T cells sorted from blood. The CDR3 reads CATSSDYRSRYTF. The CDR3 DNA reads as TGTGCCACCAGCAGCGATTACAGGAGCCGCTACACCTTC.